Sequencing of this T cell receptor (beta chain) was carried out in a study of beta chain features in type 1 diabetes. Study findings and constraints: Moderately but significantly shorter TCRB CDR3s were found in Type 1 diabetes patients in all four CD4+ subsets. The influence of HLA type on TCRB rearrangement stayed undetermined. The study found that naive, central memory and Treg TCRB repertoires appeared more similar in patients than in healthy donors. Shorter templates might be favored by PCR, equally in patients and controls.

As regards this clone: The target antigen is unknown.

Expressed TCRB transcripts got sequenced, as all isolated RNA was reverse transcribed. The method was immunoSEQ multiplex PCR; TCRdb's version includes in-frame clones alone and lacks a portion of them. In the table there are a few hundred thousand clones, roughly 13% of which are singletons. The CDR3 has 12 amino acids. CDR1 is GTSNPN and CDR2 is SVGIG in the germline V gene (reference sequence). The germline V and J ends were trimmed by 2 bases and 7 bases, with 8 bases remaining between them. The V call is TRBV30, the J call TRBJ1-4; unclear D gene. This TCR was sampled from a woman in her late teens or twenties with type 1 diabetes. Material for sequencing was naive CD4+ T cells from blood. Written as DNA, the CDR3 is TGTGCCTGGAGTCCCCGGAGTGAAAAACTGTTTTTT. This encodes CAWSPRSEKLFF.